The rows below give T cell receptor beta chains drawn from one sample of a study of early T cells in non-severe SARS-CoV-2 infection. TCRdb redid the calling of the 5' RACE reads with MiXCR, one entry per CDR3 protein. The table lists about 60,000 distinct CDR3 sequences, 8% to 9.5% of them singletons. Sequenced material: whole blood. All receptors come from an adult who was a healthcare worker with PCR-confirmed SARS-CoV-2 infection or an uninfected control (not recorded which). Each CDR3 is given without its conserved first and last residue. The order of the fields is clone size, J gene, V gene, CDR3 protein. Some rows have no size entry. The others give once, few or many, or a class for an expanded clone.

- | TRBJ1-5 | TRBV19 | ASSIEGKPQH
few | TRBJ2-5 | TRBV24-1 | ATQGGASETQY
- | TRBJ1-6 | TRBV6-5 | ASSPRQALGSPLH
medium-sized | TRBJ2-7 | TRBV12-3/TRBV12-4 | ASSPRRTGGYEQY
- | TRBJ2-5 | TRBV15 | ATSRLATQETQY
- | TRBJ1-1 | TRBV7-2 | ASSLARMNTEAF
- | TRBJ2-7 | TRBV3-1 | ASSAPDPVNEQY
- | TRBJ2-1 | TRBV6-6 | ASSSSGSGYNEQF
medium-sized | TRBJ2-7 | TRBV29-1 | SVAVAAGEQY
many | TRBJ2-7 | TRBV7-8 | ASSTTPGSYEQY
many | TRBJ2-7 | TRBV9 | ASSVSFRSSGAYEQY
once | TRBJ2-7 | TRBV7-8 | ASSTLLGSGNNH
few | TRBJ2-1 | TRBV7-6 | ASSRQGFYEQF
few | TRBJ1-4 | TRBV4-1 | ASSQGQTTNEKLF
many | TRBJ2-3 | TRBV29-1 | SADRQGGFTDTQY
many | TRBJ2-7 | TRBV6-5 | ASSAVYGGTPGYEQY
many | TRBJ1-6 | TRBV7-8 | ASSPPGYSPLH
few | TRBJ1-2 | TRBV6-1 | ASLGTADGYT
- | TRBJ1-4 | TRBV20-1 | SASGRQATNEKLF
- | TRBJ2-7 | TRBV29-1 | SVEGLGGSYEQY
- | TRBJ2-5 | TRBV20-1 | SARTPHANQETQY
few | TRBJ2-2 | TRBV27 | ASSLWDRVNTGELF
many | TRBJ2-7 | TRBV5-1 | ASSLTPRPDQEQY
many | TRBJ1-1 | TRBV7-2 | ASSSRGLDTEAF